The T cell receptor (beta chain) described here comes from a study of cytomegalovirus exposure and HLA in healthy donors. Study overall: Earlier results showed approximately 120 million unique TCR beta sequences derived from 150 million to 200 million T cells. Whole-study findings and limits: Among TCR beta chains, those listed as cytomegalovirus-associated numbered roughly 150.

As regards this clone: Its antigen is not identified.

Researchers ran the PCR with 60 Vbeta and 13 Jbeta primers. Profiling relied on immunoSEQ multiplex PCR, and the TCRdb table lists in-frame clones only, not all of them. The sample shows 90,000 to 140,000 clones, approximately 79% of them seen only once. Between the trimmed V and J ends, which lost 3 bases and 1 base, there was a span of 11 bases. The CDR3 has 15 amino acids. Each donor was healthy, and each was a bone marrow donor. The TCR originated in a man aged 25 to 45 in good health and CMV-seropositive. The sequenced material came from PBMCs. The J gene is TRBJ2-3, the V gene TRBV23-1, with D possibly TRBD1 on 5 matching bases. TRBV23-1 is an ORF; its function is uncertain. The chain's CDR3 is CASSHPPGCTDTQYF. The CDR3 DNA follows: TGCGCCAGCAGTCATCCACCAGGGTGCACAGATACGCAGTATTTT.